One sample yielded the 20 T cell receptor beta chains listed below, sequenced in a study of blood T cell repertoires in COVID-19. Profiling relied on immunoSEQ multiplex PCR, and the TCRdb table lists in-frame clones only, not all of them. This sample has 290,000 or so clones, with roughly 87% found just once. The sequencing input was peripheral blood. These receptors came from a man aged 18 to 29 with active or convalescent COVID-19.

This chain uses TRBV7-9 with TRBJ1-4; the match to TRBD1 covers 8 bases. The CDR3 contains 17 residues. Germline V CDR1 and CDR2: SEHNR, FQNEAQ (reference sequence). Trimming at V came to 5 bases and at J to 4 bases, leaving 12 bases not matched to a gene. The CDR3 DNA reads as TGTGCCAGCAGCCCAACTAGGACAGGGCCGCTTAATGAAAAACTGTTTTTT. This gives the protein CASSPTRTGPLNEKLFF.

This chain connects TRBV5-1 to TRBJ1-2, with unresolved D. Deletions cut 0 bases from V and 0 bases from J, with 6 bases between. Germline CDR1 SGHRS, CDR2 YFSETQ. The CDR3 is 14 amino acids. Written as DNA, the CDR3 is TGCGCCAGCAGCTTGGCAGCGACTAACTATGGCTACACCTTC. This sequence encodes CASSLAATNYGYTF.

This clone was observed once. The chain has TRBV7-9 and TRBJ1-4, with D possibly being TRBD1 (5 bases). This CDR3 spans 14 amino acids. Germline CDR1 is SEHNR and CDR2 is FQNEAQ (reference sequence). Trimming shortened V by 4 bases and J by 6 bases, and 12 bases separated the two germline ends. Here the CDR3 reads CASSWAGGDEKLFF. The CDR3 region has the DNA TGTGCCAGCAGCTGGGCTGGGGGGGATGAAAAACTGTTTTTT.

The CDR3 is CASTLQGAGNQPQHF. In nucleotides, the CDR3 is TGTGCCAGCACCCTACAGGGGGCCGGCAATCAGCCCCAGCATTTT. The chain couples TRBV6-5 to TRBJ1-5, with TRBD1 identical over 9 bases. This CDR3 has 15 residues. Germline V CDR1 and CDR2: MNHEY, SVGAGI. Losses at the gene ends were 7 bases for V and 2 bases for J; bases not matched to a gene: 6.

This clone was picked up a small number of times. The CDR3 coding sequence is TGTGCCATCTCCGGGACAGGGGCTTACGAGCAGTACTTC. It specifies CAISGTGAYEQYF. The V call is TRBV12-3 or TRBV12-4, the J call TRBJ2-7; 10 bases fit TRBD1. Trimming at V came to 10 bases and at J to 4 bases, leaving 7 bases not matched to a gene. This CDR3 spans 13 amino acids.

This clone was observed once. The same CDR3 arises from other DNA sequences in this sample as well. The chain links TRBV15 to TRBJ1-6; TRBD1 is a possible D gene (6 bases). There are 14 residues in the CDR3. From germline, CDR1 is LNHNV and CDR2 YYDKDF (reference sequence). Trimming took off 0 bases at V and 7 bases at J, with 7 bases between the two ends. CDR3 amino acids: CATSRDRGNSPLHF. The CDR3 bases are TGTGCCACCAGCAGAGACAGGGGAAATTCACCCCTCCACTTT.

The V gene is TRBV2, the J gene TRBJ1-2, with 12 bases lining up with TRBD1. Germline V lookup: CDR1 SNHLY, CDR2 FYNNEI. The CDR3 totals 14 residues. With V trimmed by 7 bases and J by 4 bases, 4 bases remained unmatched. The CDR3 DNA reads as TGTGCCAGCACCGGGACAGGGGGCGGCTATGGCTACACCTTC. The encoded protein is CASTGTGGGYGYTF.

This rearrangement joins TRBV5-4 to TRBJ1-2, with 10 bases fitting TRBD1. Germline V gene lookup returns CDR1 SGHNT and CDR2 YYREEE (reference sequence). Trimming at V came to 7 bases and at J to 3 bases, leaving 6 bases not matched to a gene. This CDR3 contains 14 residues. The CDR3 region is CASGRQGADYGYTF. In DNA form, the CDR3 reads TGTGCCAGCGGACGACAGGGGGCGGACTATGGCTACACCTTC.

The chain couples TRBV5-6 to TRBJ2-2; D gene uncertain. V gave up 1 base and J gave up 9 bases, with 10 bases separating them. There are 13 residues in the CDR3. CDR1 and CDR2 from the germline V gene are SGHDT and YYEEEE. The CDR3 DNA follows: TGTGCCAGCAGCTTGAGCCTTCCGAGGGAGCTGTTTTTT. Residues: CASSLSLPRELFF. Variable domain in full (rest from reference TRBV5-6 and TRBJ2-2): DAGVTQSPTHLIKTRGQQVTLRCSPKSGHDTVSWYQQALGQGPQFIFQYYEEEERQRGNFPDRFSGHQFPNYSSELNVNALLLGDSALYLCASSLSLPRELFFGEGSRLTVL.

The chain links TRBV7-2 to TRBJ1-5, with D perhaps matching TRBD1 (5 bases). This CDR3 contains 15 residues. The V end was cut by 5 bases, the J end by 2 bases, with 13 bases between. CDR1 is SGHTA and CDR2 is FQGNSA in the germline V gene. The CDR3 nucleotides are TGTGCCAGCAGCCTCACGCGGGACGGCAATCAGCCCCAGCATTTT. This encodes CASSLTRDGNQPQHF.

The CDR3 nucleotides read TGTGCCAGCAGTTTATCCCAGGGATGGCAGCCCCAGCATTTT. This codes for CASSLSQGWQPQHF. V and J are TRBV27 and TRBJ1-5; the D gene is possibly TRBD1 (5 bases). The CDR3 extends over 14 amino acids. V lost 0 bases and J lost 7, with 10 bases in between. Germline V gives CDR1 MNHEY, CDR2 SMNVEV (reference sequence).

This clone was seen only a few times. This chain joins TRBV6-4 and TRBJ2-1; D possibly corresponds to TRBD1 (6 bases). The V gene lost 2 bases and the J gene lost 6 bases, with 8 bases spanning the gap. This CDR3 region has 13 residues. From germline, CDR1 is MRHNA and CDR2 SNTAGT. The CDR3 here is CASSDRDTNEQFF. The CDR3 DNA reads as TGTGCCAGCAGTGACCGGGACACCAATGAGCAGTTCTTC.

CDR3 nucleotides: TGTGCCAGTAGTATAGGTACTAGCGGGGCCCGGGGTGAGCAGTTCTTC. Translating gives CASSIGTSGARGEQFF. The V and J genes are TRBV19 and TRBJ2-1, with 10 bases aligning to TRBD2. The length of the CDR3 is 16 residues. V lost 1 base, J lost 9 bases, and 9 bases stayed unmatched. Per the germline V gene, CDR1 is LNHDA and CDR2 is SQIVND (reference sequence).

The chain combines TRBV11-2 with TRBJ2-1; D gene ambiguous. CDR3 length equals 15 residues. CDR1 and CDR2 (germline): SGHAT, FQNNGV. Trimming cost V 2 bases and J 6 bases, with 14 bases left between them. CDR3 sequence: CASSLRREMSNEQFF. Written as DNA, the CDR3 is TGTGCCAGCAGCTTAAGGAGAGAGATGAGCAATGAGCAGTTCTTC.

The chain recombines TRBV12-5 with TRBJ1-1; no clear D. This CDR3 has 18 residues. V was cut by 0 bases and J by 1 base, with 18 bases left in between. Germline V lookup: CDR1 LGHNT, CDR2 FRNRAP. The CDR3 protein is CASGLVFVESGKNTEAFF. The DNA for the CDR3 is TGTGCTAGTGGTTTGGTATTCGTCGAGTCGGGTAAGAACACTGAAGCTTTCTTT.

The rearrangement links TRBV5-1 to TRBJ2-7, with 9 bases identical to TRBD1. The J segment lost 6 bases and the V segment lost 4 bases, leaving 8 bases of the junction unmatched. Germline V gene lookup returns CDR1 SGHRS and CDR2 YFSETQ. The CDR3 totals 14 residues. Here the CDR3 reads CASSQTGGPGEQYF. In DNA form, the CDR3 reads TGCGCCAGCAGCCAGACAGGGGGGCCGGGCGAGCAGTACTTC.

This CDR3 reads CASSLQGSRSPLHF. CDR3 coding DNA: TGTGCCAGCAGCTTACAAGGGAGTCGATCACCCCTCCACTTT. The chain combines TRBV7-6 with TRBJ1-6; D not certain. Germline V CDR1 and CDR2: SGHVS, FNYEAQ. The CDR3 has 14 residues. The V end lost 2 bases, the J end lost 10 bases, and 12 bases lay between the germline ends.

The chain joins TRBV27 to TRBJ1-1; D possibly corresponds to TRBD1 (5 bases). This CDR3 spans 13 amino acids. V shed 8 bases and J shed 1 base, with 11 bases lying between them. CDR1 and CDR2 (germline): MNHEY, SMNVEV (reference sequence). The CDR3: CASLRRENTEAFF. The CDR3 nucleotides are TGTGCCAGCTTACGCAGGGAGAACACTGAAGCTTTCTTT.

The CDR3 DNA reads as TGTGCCAGCAGTGACGAAAAAAACAGGGTTTCGAGCAATCAGCCCCAGCATTTT. Residues: CASSDEKNRVSSNQPQHF. The gene calls are TRBV6-1 and TRBJ1-5, with a tentative D call TRBD1 (6 bases). CDR3 length: 18 residues. The germline gives CDR1 MNHNS, CDR2 SASEGT. V was cut by 3 bases and J by 1 base, with 19 bases left in between.

This clone was seen a handful of times. The J gene is TRBJ1-5, the V gene TRBV2; D gene uncertain. The CDR3 is made up of 13 amino acids. Trimming removed 6 bases from V and 0 bases from J, with 6 bases in between. Germline V CDR1 and CDR2: SNHLY, FYNNEI. CDR3 nucleotides: TGTGCCAGCAGGGCAGATAGCAATCAGCCCCAGCATTTT. This encodes CASRADSNQPQHF. The variable domain in full, completed from reference TRBV2 and TRBJ1-5, reads EPEVTQTPSHQVTQMGQEVILRCVPISNHLYFYWYRQILGQKVEFLVSFYNNEISEKSEIFDDQFSVERPDGSNFTLKIRSTKLEDSAMYFCASRADSNQPQHFGDGTRLSIL.